The clone carrying this TCR beta chain was observed once. Antigen specificity is unknown. These data belong to a study of cytomegalovirus exposure and HLA in healthy donors. The PCR was carried out with 60 Vbeta primers and 13 Jbeta primers. The assay was immunoSEQ multiplex PCR, and TCRdb's table has in-frame clones only and misses some. The table includes around 150,000 clones, approximately 84% detected once. The CDR3 runs 14 residues. V was cut by 4 bases and J by 14 bases, with 18 bases left in between. Per the germline V gene, CDR1 is LNHDA and CDR2 is SQIVND (reference sequence). Study results and caveats: In a later analysis, HLA-associated TCR beta chains were more clonally expanded than equally common others. Likely technical artifact: a cluster of highly shared sequence variants. Earlier analysis yielded a pattern in which most TCR beta V segments were productive about 90% or about 30% of the time.

V is TRBV19 and J is TRBJ1-6, with D possibly being TRBD1 (6 bases). Sequencing was carried out using PBMCs. The TCR originated in a man aged 30-40 years in good health and CMV-seropositive. The CDR3 DNA is TGTGCCAGTAGTAACAGGGCGGTGCCCTGGGCCCTCCACTTT. This sequence encodes CASSNRAVPWALHF.